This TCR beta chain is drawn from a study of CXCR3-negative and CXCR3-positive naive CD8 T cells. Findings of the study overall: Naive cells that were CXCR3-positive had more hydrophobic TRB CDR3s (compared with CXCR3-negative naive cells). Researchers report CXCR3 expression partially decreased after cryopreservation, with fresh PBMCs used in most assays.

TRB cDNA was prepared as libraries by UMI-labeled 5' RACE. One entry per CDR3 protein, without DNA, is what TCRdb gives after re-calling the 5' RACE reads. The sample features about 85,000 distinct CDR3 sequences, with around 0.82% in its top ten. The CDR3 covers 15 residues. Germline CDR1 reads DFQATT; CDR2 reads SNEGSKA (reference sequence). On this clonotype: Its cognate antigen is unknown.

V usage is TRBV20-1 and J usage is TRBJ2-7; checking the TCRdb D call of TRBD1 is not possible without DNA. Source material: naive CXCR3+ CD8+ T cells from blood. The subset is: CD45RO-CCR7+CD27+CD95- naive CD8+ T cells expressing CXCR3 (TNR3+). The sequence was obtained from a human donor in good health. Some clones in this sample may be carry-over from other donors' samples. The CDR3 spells CSARDARQDYYEQYF.